Listed below are T cell receptor beta chains from one sample, sequenced in a study of blood T cell repertoires in COVID-19. TCRdb keeps only in-frame clones here, not all; method: immunoSEQ multiplex PCR. The repertoire includes roughly 150,000 clones, 82% of them detected once, and 15% to 20% sits in the top ten. The sequencing input was PBMCs or T cells enriched from blood (not recorded which). The receptors were gathered from a man aged 55-75 years who had recovered from COVID-19. The CDR3 runs from the conserved cysteine through the conserved F or W. A D gene is named only where the DNA matches it firmly. Only some rows state a clone size, as once, few, many or a class for expanded clones.

D gene	clone size	V gene	J gene	CDR3 length	CDR3 protein	CDR3 DNA
-	few	TRBV5-4	TRBJ2-7	15	CASSLGGGFNYEQYF	TGTGCCAGCAGCTTGGGGGGGGGCTTCAACTACGAGCAGTACTTC
-	-	TRBV21-1	TRBJ1-3	18	CASSKEGTEGISGNTIYF	TGTGCCAGCAGCAAAGAGGGGACAGAGGGAATCTCTGGAAACACCATATATTTT
-	-	TRBV5-4	TRBJ1-1	16	CASSLPPSGGNTEAFF	TGTGCCAGCAGCTTGCCACCCTCCGGGGGGAACACTGAAGCTTTCTTT
TRBD1	once	TRBV18	TRBJ2-5	15	CASSAGTGGTETQYF	TGTGCCAGCTCAGCCGGGACAGGGGGCACGGAGACCCAGTACTTC
TRBD1	-	TRBV15	TRBJ2-7	12	CATSPVGQGQYF	TGTGCCACCAGCCCGGTCGGACAGGGGCAGTACTTC
-	-	TRBV7-8	TRBJ1-2	16	CASSLGGQGPSYGYTF	TGTGCCAGCAGCTTAGGCGGGCAGGGGCCGAGCTATGGCTACACCTTC
TRBD1	-	TRBV24-1	TRBJ2-5	15	CATSDPRTGGKTQYF	TGTGCCACCAGTGACCCAAGGACAGGGGGCAAGACCCAGTACTTC
TRBD1	-	TRBV19	TRBJ1-1	15	CASSMQGAHGTEAFF	TGTGCCAGTAGTATGCAGGGGGCGCATGGCACTGAAGCTTTCTTT
-	-	TRBV13	TRBJ2-5	14	CASSKGLPQETQYF	TGTGCCAGCAGCAAAGGACTCCCGCAAGAGACCCAGTACTTC
-	-	TRBV7-9	TRBJ2-1	13	CASSEDSPLGQFF	TGTGCCAGCAGCGAGGACAGCCCTCTGGGGCAGTTCTTC
-	-	TRBV11-2	TRBJ1-4	17	CASSIGTSGGVNEKLFF	TGTGCCAGCAGCATCGGCACGTCGGGGGGAGTTAATGAAAAACTGTTTTTT
-	-	TRBV5-1	TRBJ2-5	14	CATAVAIPQETQYF	TGCGCCACCGCCGTCGCTATCCCCCAAGAGACCCAGTACTTC
TRBD1	-	TRBV5-4	TRBJ1-2	16	CASSLWRGREPDGYTF	TGTGCCAGCAGCTTGTGGAGGGGGCGAGAACCTGATGGCTACACCTTC
-	-	TRBV19	TRBJ2-1	16	CASSIRTGSSYNEQFF	TGTGCCAGTAGTATTCGAACAGGGAGCTCCTACAATGAGCAGTTCTTC
TRBD1	many	TRBV28	TRBJ2-7	14	CASRGTGTGSEQYF	TGTGCCAGCAGGGGCACTGGGACAGGGTCCGAGCAGTACTTC
TRBD1	-	TRBV6-1	TRBJ2-6	17	CASSGQGAVSGANVLTF	TGTGCCAGCAGTGGTCAGGGGGCCGTTTCTGGGGCCAACGTCCTGACTTTC
TRBD1	-	TRBV7-3	TRBJ2-2	16	CASRRGQGDRTGELFF	TGTGCCAGCAGACGCGGACAGGGCGATCGCACCGGGGAGCTGTTTTTT
-	-	TRBV15	TRBJ1-3	16	CATSRDRTGSGNTIYF	TGTGCCACCAGCAGAGATAGAACGGGTTCTGGAAACACCATATATTTT
-	once	TRBV4-1	TRBJ1-1	13	CASSPPRDTEAFF	TGCGCCAGCAGCCCCCCCCGGGACACTGAAGCTTTCTTT
-	-	TRBV5-4	TRBJ2-7	14	CASSLAVFGGEQYF	TGTGCCAGCAGCTTGGCCGTTTTCGGGGGAGAGCAGTACTTC
-	-	TRBV20-1	TRBJ2-3	13	CSASRQPARTQYF	TGCAGTGCTAGTCGACAGCCTGCCCGTACGCAGTATTTT
TRBD1	once	TRBV5-4	TRBJ2-7	15	CASSLVEQGFDEQYF	TGTGCCAGCAGCTTGGTCGAACAGGGGTTTGACGAGCAGTACTTC
-	once	TRBV6-5	TRBJ1-2	13	CATKRNRQAGYTF	TGTGCCACCAAAAGGAATCGTCAGGCTGGCTACACCTTC
TRBD2	once	TRBV7-6	TRBJ2-5	15	CASSPSTSWLETQYF	TGTGCCAGCAGCCCGTCGACTAGCTGGTTGGAGACCCAGTACTTC
-	-	TRBV6-5	TRBJ2-2	16	CASSYFGTSSTGELFF	TGTGCCAGCAGTTACTTCGGGACATCCTCTACCGGGGAGCTGTTTTTT
TRBD1	-	TRBV6-5	TRBJ1-5	13	CASSTGGNQPQHF	TGTGCCAGCAGCACAGGGGGCAATCAGCCCCAGCATTTT
TRBD1	-	TRBV7-3	TRBJ2-2	15	CASSSSPGTGRELFF	TGTGCCAGCAGCTCAAGTCCCGGGACAGGGAGAGAGCTGTTTTTT
TRBD2	-	TRBV28	TRBJ2-7	15	CASSTIAGGAYEQYF	TGTGCCAGCAGTACAATAGCGGGGGGTGCCTACGAGCAGTACTTC
TRBD2	-	TRBV7-9	TRBJ2-7	14	CASSLAGGNHEQYF	TGTGCCAGCAGCTTAGCGGGAGGGAACCACGAGCAGTACTTC
-	once	TRBV9	TRBJ2-7	14	CASSLTTGTYEQYF	TGTGCCAGCAGCCTTACAACAGGAACCTACGAGCAGTACTTC
-	-	TRBV29-1	TRBJ1-4	13	CSVDLGGGEKLFF	TGCAGCGTTGACTTGGGGGGAGGAGAAAAACTGTTTTTT
TRBD1	-	TRBV4-1	TRBJ2-5	20	CASSQDQGTGGVGARETQYF	TGCGCCAGCAGCCAAGATCAGGGGACAGGGGGTGTGGGGGCCAGGGAGACCCAGTACTTC
TRBD1	-	TRBV5-1	TRBJ1-1	14	CASSPGQGKAEAFF	TGCGCCAGCAGCCCGGGACAGGGAAAGGCTGAAGCTTTCTTT
-	-	TRBV19	TRBJ1-1	14	CASSIVTQGTEAFF	TGTGCCAGTAGTATAGTCACCCAGGGCACTGAAGCTTTCTTT
-	-	TRBV5-1	TRBJ1-1	14	CASSLGAPGTEAFF	TGCGCCAGCAGCTTGGGGGCCCCCGGTACTGAAGCTTTCTTT
TRBD1	-	TRBV7-9	TRBJ2-2	18	CASSLTGGGYHRTGELFF	TGTGCCAGCAGCCTAACAGGGGGCGGGTATCATCGCACCGGGGAGCTGTTTTTT
-	-	TRBV11-2	TRBJ1-5	15	CASSSGPELNQPQHF	TGTGCCAGCAGTAGTGGTCCTGAACTTAATCAGCCCCAGCATTTT
-	-	TRBV12-3/TRBV12-4	TRBJ2-5	13	CASSFGGEETQYF	TGTGCCAGCAGTTTCGGAGGCGAAGAGACCCAGTACTTC
TRBD2	-	TRBV19	TRBJ2-1	15	CASSSGSDSYNEQFF	TGTGCCAGTAGTAGCGGGAGCGACTCCTACAATGAGCAGTTCTTC